This is a list of T cell receptor beta chains from one sample in a study of PD-1 blockade in classical Hodgkin lymphoma. Libraries were prepared by immunoSEQ multiplex PCR; TCRdb keeps only in-frame clonotypes and omits some of them. The data hold about 22,000 clones, with 81% observed a single time. The sample consisted of peripheral blood mononuclear cells (PBMCs), taken before the second cycle of nivolumab. The source of these receptors is a human donor with classical Hodgkin lymphoma. Both conserved end residues are part of each CDR3. A D gene is named only where the DNA matches it firmly. Expanded clones are given a class, and other clones once, few, many or no size at all.

V gene	J gene	clone size	D gene	CDR3 DNA	CDR3 protein
TRBV7-6	TRBJ2-1	once	TRBD2	TGTGCCAGCAGCTTGTCTAGCGGGAGCTCCTACAATGAGCAGTTCTTC	CASSLSSGSSYNEQFF
TRBV29-1	TRBJ2-1	few	.	TGCAGCGTTGTTCAATCGGGGAACAATGAGCAGTTCTTC	CSVVQSGNNEQFF
TRBV19	TRBJ1-2	once	TRBD1	TGTGCCAGTAGTATACAGACAGGGGGCGACTATGGCTACACCTTC	CASSIQTGGDYGYTF
TRBV11-3	TRBJ2-7	.	TRBD1	TGTGCCAGCAGCTCTTCCTCGACCAGGACAGGGTTCTACGAGCAGTACTTC	CASSSSSTRTGFYEQYF
TRBV30	TRBJ1-1	once	.	TGTGCCTGGAGACAGCAGGCTGAAGCTTTCTTT	CAWRQQAEAFF
TRBV9	TRBJ2-3	.	.	TGTGCCAGCAGCGTAGCAACGGGGGGCGCCACAGATACGCAGTATTTT	CASSVATGGATDTQYF
TRBV6-6	TRBJ2-1	.	.	TGTGCCAGCAGTACCTTAAATGAGCAGTTCTTC	CASSTLNEQFF
TRBV18	TRBJ1-1	.	.	TGTGCCAGCTCACCTGACACTGAAGCTTTCTTT	CASSPDTEAFF
TRBV4-1	TRBJ2-2	.	TRBD2	TGCGCCAGCAGCCGGACTTCAAGACTAGCGGGAGCGGACGGGGAGCTGTTTTTT	CASSRTSRLAGADGELFF
TRBV7-9	TRBJ2-7	once	.	TGTGCCAGCAGCCTCGAACGCGAGCAGTACTTC	CASSLEREQYF
TRBV7-6	TRBJ2-7	once	TRBD1	TGTGCCAGCAGCACAGGACAGGGCAACGAGCAGTACTTC	CASSTGQGNEQYF
TRBV7-6	TRBJ1-4	.	TRBD1	TGTGCCAGCAGCTTAGGACAGGGCCATAATGAAAAACTGTTTTTT	CASSLGQGHNEKLFF
TRBV5-1	TRBJ1-2	.	.	TGCGCCAGCAGCCACCTCACGGGGGGCTACACCTTC	CASSHLTGGYTF
TRBV9	TRBJ1-2	.	.	TGTGCCAGCAGCCCTGGGACACAAGCCTATGGCTACACCTTC	CASSPGTQAYGYTF
TRBV11-3	TRBJ2-1	once	.	TGTGCCAGCAGCTCACAGACGAGCTCCTACAATGAGCAGTTCTTC	CASSSQTSSYNEQFF
TRBV2	TRBJ2-1	.	TRBD2	TGTGCCAGCACCGCTGGACTAGCGGGAGATGAGCAGTTCTTC	CASTAGLAGDEQFF
TRBV18	TRBJ1-5	.	.	TGTGCCAGCTCACCCCAACGCAGTAGCAATCAGCCCCAGCATTTT	CASSPQRSSNQPQHF
TRBV2	TRBJ1-5	once	.	TGTGCCAGCAGTGAAGCCCAAGGATTAGGCAATCAGCCCCAGCATTTT	CASSEAQGLGNQPQHF
TRBV5-1	TRBJ2-2	.	.	TGCGCCAGCAGCATTGGGCACGGGGGCAACACCGGGGAGCTGTTTTTT	CASSIGHGGNTGELFF
TRBV2	TRBJ1-3	.	.	TGTGCCAGCAGTCCATTAAGCTCTGGAAACACCATATATTTT	CASSPLSSGNTIYF
TRBV19	TRBJ2-7	.	.	TGTGCCAGTAGTATAGGCCAGGGAAGCTCCTACGAGCAGTACTTC	CASSIGQGSSYEQYF
TRBV28	TRBJ2-5	.	TRBD2	TGTGCCAGCACCCCACCCCGGTCGGAACTAGCGGACCTACTCAGGGAGACCCAGTACTTC	CASTPPRSELADLLRETQYF
TRBV10-3	TRBJ1-2	few	.	TGTGCCATCAGCGAAGGATTATATGGCTACACCTTC	CAISEGLYGYTF
TRBV6-6	TRBJ1-2	.	.	TGTGCCAGCAGGCAGAATATCTATGGCTACACCTTC	CASRQNIYGYTF
TRBV19	TRBJ1-1	.	.	TGTGCCAGTAGTTTAGCGTTGGCGAACACTGAAGCTTTCTTT	CASSLALANTEAFF
TRBV6-5	TRBJ1-1	.	TRBD1	TGTGCCAGCAGTTCCAGGGGGCTCGACACTGAAGCTTTCTTT	CASSSRGLDTEAFF
TRBV6-1	TRBJ2-7	many	.	TGTGCCAGCACGGTAGCTTACGCCTACGAGCAGTACTTC	CASTVAYAYEQYF
TRBV27	TRBJ2-5	.	TRBD2	TGTGCCAGCAGTCCCCGGACTAGCGGGCCAGGGGAGACCCAGTACTTC	CASSPRTSGPGETQYF
TRBV30	TRBJ2-7	few	.	TGTGCCTGGAGTTTCAACTACGAGCAGTACTTC	CAWSFNYEQYF
TRBV28	TRBJ1-2	.	.	TGTGCCAGCAGACGGAGGGCCCTAGGACCGATCAACTATGGCTACACCTTC	CASRRRALGPINYGYTF
TRBV5-1	TRBJ2-1	.	TRBD2	TGCGCCAGCAACCTCCTAGCGGGGGCTAACAATGAGCAGTTCTTC	CASNLLAGANNEQFF
TRBV11-2	TRBJ1-2	.	.	TGTGCCAGCAGCCCGGGATCCTCGGGCGTTATGGACTATGGCTACACCTTC	CASSPGSSGVMDYGYTF
TRBV28	TRBJ2-3	.	TRBD2	TGTGCCAGCAGTTCTGGATCGACTAGCGGGAACACAGATACGCAGTATTTT	CASSSGSTSGNTDTQYF
TRBV30	TRBJ1-2	once	.	TGTGCCTGGAGAAGCGGGTTAGGCTACACCTTC	CAWRSGLGYTF
TRBV7-8	TRBJ1-1	.	.	TGTGCCAGCAGCGTCAGACAGAGAACCATTGAAGCTTTCTTT	CASSVRQRTIEAFF
TRBV11-3	TRBJ2-3	.	.	TGTGCCAGCAGCTCCCTTGGAGGCCGCGGAACAGATACGCAGTATTTT	CASSSLGGRGTDTQYF
TRBV14	TRBJ2-7	.	.	TGTGCCAGCAGCCAAGATGTTTCCCCAGGGTACTCCTACGAGCAGTACTTC	CASSQDVSPGYSYEQYF
TRBV29-1	TRBJ2-5	.	TRBD2	TGCAGCGTTGAAGGTAGCGGGCGGGGGGAGACCCAGTACTTC	CSVEGSGRGETQYF
TRBV5-1	TRBJ2-7	.	.	TGCGCCAGCAGCTTGGCCGGGACACCCTACGAGCAGTACTTC	CASSLAGTPYEQYF
TRBV16	TRBJ2-3	.	TRBD1	TGTGCCAGCAGCCGGGACAGGGTGAGCACAGATACGCAGTATTTT	CASSRDRVSTDTQYF
TRBV7-2	TRBJ2-7	.	.	TGTGCCAGCAGCTTAGTTGTCGATTCCTACGAGCAGTACTTC	CASSLVVDSYEQYF
TRBV19	TRBJ1-1	once	.	TGTGCCAGTAGTTCGGACCCGGGCGAAGCTTTCTTT	CASSSDPGEAFF
TRBV30	TRBJ1-6	few	TRBD1	TGTGCCTGGCGGATAGGGGGCACTATCGGTTCACCCCTCCACTTT	CAWRIGGTIGSPLHF
TRBV19	TRBJ2-7	.	TRBD1	TGTGCCAGTAGTAGGGGACAGCCATCGGGGGAGCAGTACTTC	CASSRGQPSGEQYF
TRBV27	TRBJ2-7	.	TRBD2	TGTGCCAGCAGGGGGACTAGCTCCACCGCCTACGAGCAGTACTTC	CASRGTSSTAYEQYF
TRBV19	TRBJ2-3	.	.	TGTGCCAGTAGTAAGGGCGGAGGATACACAGATACGCAGTATTTT	CASSKGGGYTDTQYF
TRBV19	TRBJ2-5	once	TRBD1	TGTGCCAGTAGTATGGGACAGGGCTTGGAGACCCAGTACTTC	CASSMGQGLETQYF
TRBV4-1	TRBJ2-6	.	.	TGCGCCAGCAGTCCTCGACAGGAGGGGAACTCTGGGGCCAACGTCCTGACTTTC	CASSPRQEGNSGANVLTF
TRBV19	TRBJ1-5	.	TRBD1	TGTGCCAGTAGTATAGACAGGGGGTTGGGTAGTGGCAATCAGCCCCAGCATTTT	CASSIDRGLGSGNQPQHF
TRBV5-6	TRBJ2-7	.	.	TGTGCCAGCAGCCGCTTGGGACCACAAACCTACGAGCAGTACTTC	CASSRLGPQTYEQYF
TRBV19	TRBJ2-3	.	.	TGTGCCAGTAGTCGATCGGCAGTCTCCAGGGATACGCAGTATTTT	CASSRSAVSRDTQYF
TRBV6-6	TRBJ2-2	.	TRBD2	TGTGCCAGCGGGAAGGGACTACCGAACACCGGGGAGCTGTTTTTT	CASGKGLPNTGELFF
TRBV27	TRBJ2-1	.	TRBD2	TGTGCCAGCAGTTTATCAAGGGGAGGGGAGCAGTTCTTC	CASSLSRGGEQFF